These 14 T cell receptor beta chains originate from one sample sequenced in a study of T cell changes during pregnancy in multiple sclerosis. This table comes from immunoSEQ multiplex PCR, and its TCRdb copy is limited to in-frame clones, with some not included. The repertoire holds around 30,000 clones, with around 93% as singletons. The specimen was CD4+ T cells from peripheral blood mononuclear cells, collected in the second trimester of pregnancy. All receptors derive from a female donor with multiple sclerosis, enrolled in a pregnancy study.

The rearrangement uses TRBV7-2 and TRBJ2-1; 7 bases are shared with TRBD2. After removal of 5 bases from V and 6 bases from J, the junction contained 4 bases not matched to a gene. This CDR3 comprises 13 residues. Germline CDR1 and CDR2: SGHTA and FQGNSA. This CDR3 is CASSLGLVNEQFF. CDR3 nucleotides: TGTGCCAGCAGCCTAGGACTAGTCAATGAGCAGTTCTTC.

The chain recombines TRBV10-2 with TRBJ1-1; D remains unclear. The length of the CDR3 is 12 residues. Germline loops: CDR1 WSHSY, CDR2 SAAADI. V lost 5 bases and J 4 bases, leaving 8 bases between the germline ends. The CDR3 DNA reads as TGCGCCAGCAGTCCCACAGTCACTGAAGCTTTCTTT. Translation: CASSPTVTEAFF.

The chain employs TRBV29-1 and TRBJ1-2, with D perhaps matching TRBD1 (5 bases). The V and J ends lost 7 bases and 3 bases respectively, with 12 bases between them. The germline gives CDR1 SQVTM, CDR2 ANQGSEA. The CDR3 is 12 residues long. Here the CDR3 DNA reads TGCAGCGCCGTCGGGGGGGACTATGGCTACACCTTC. It yields the protein CSAVGGDYGYTF.

This chain connects TRBV27 to TRBJ2-5, with 10 positions matching TRBD1. Germline V gene sequence: CDR1 MNHEY, CDR2 SMNVEV (reference sequence). This CDR3 is 15 amino acids long. V was clipped by 7 bases and J by 3 bases; unmatched bases: 8. The CDR3 is CASKGTGTGEETQYF. CDR3 sequence (DNA): TGTGCCAGCAAGGGGACCGGGACAGGGGAAGAGACCCAGTACTTC.

The chain links TRBV18 to TRBJ2-2; D possibly corresponds to TRBD1 (5 bases). The germline gives CDR1 KGHSH, CDR2 LQKENI. Trimming stripped 3 bases from V and 0 bases from J, with 11 bases between. This CDR3 comprises 16 residues. CDR3 amino acids: CASSPPRQPNTGELFF. The CDR3 DNA sequence: TGTGCCAGCTCACCCCCACGACAGCCGAACACCGGGGAGCTGTTTTTT.

The chain couples TRBV5-6 to TRBJ1-2, with 10 bases identical to TRBD1. The CDR3 is 15 amino acids. Germline values: CDR1 SGHDT, CDR2 YYEEEE. V was pared by 4 bases and J by 3 bases, with 6 bases of the junction left unmatched. The CDR3 protein is CASSGGQGFHYGYTF. The CDR3 nucleotides read TGTGCCAGCAGCGGGGGACAGGGGTTTCACTATGGCTACACCTTC.

This clone was observed once. The rearrangement uses TRBV4-1 and TRBJ1-1, with TRBD1 as a possible D gene (6 bases). The CDR3 extends over 15 amino acids. Trimming cost V 1 base and J 7 bases, with 16 bases left between them. The germline CDR1 and CDR2 sequences are MGHRA and YSYEKL. CDR3 protein: CASSQGIRSGVEAFF. DNA of the CDR3: TGCGCCAGCAGCCAAGGCATTCGATCAGGGGTTGAAGCTTTCTTT.

This clone was counted a single time. This chain uses TRBV7-2 with TRBJ2-7, with 10 bases fitting TRBD2. J lost 2 bases, V lost 0 bases, and 4 bases had no gene match. CDR3 length equals 16 residues. CDR1 is SGHTA, CDR2 FQGNSA, per germline. The CDR3 region has the DNA TGTGCCAGCAGCTTAGCAACTAGCGGGGCCCCCTACGAGCAGTACTTC. Protein product: CASSLATSGAPYEQYF.

The gene calls are TRBV6-1 and TRBJ1-5, with D maybe TRBD1 (5 bases). CDR3 length: 14 amino acids. Trimming shortened V by 7 bases and J by 11 bases, and 21 bases separated the two germline ends. Germline lookup yields CDR1 MNHNS and CDR2 SASEGT. CDR3 residues: CASMAGLSLGTQHF. CDR3 nucleotides: TGTGCCAGCATGGCGGGGCTGAGCCTTGGGACCCAGCATTTT.

The chain uses TRBV7-8 and TRBJ2-6; D gene ambiguous. CDR1 is SGHVS, CDR2 FQNEAQ, per germline. The CDR3 sequence is 15 residues long. V was cut by 1 base and J by 4 bases, with 8 bases left in between. The CDR3, as DNA: TGTGCCAGCAGCTTAGGGGCTCCCGGGGCCAACGTCCTGACTTTC. It specifies CASSLGAPGANVLTF.

This CDR3 is CASRLRKAGYRLRNEKLFF. In DNA form, the CDR3 reads TGTGCCAGCAGACTACGAAAGGCAGGGTACCGTCTGCGGAATGAAAAACTGTTTTTT. The chain combines TRBV28 with TRBJ1-4; D might be TRBD1 (5 bases). The germline V gene encodes CDR1 MDHEN and CDR2 SYDVKM. Trimming removed 6 bases at V and 5 bases at J, with 28 bases between. The CDR3 length is 19 residues.

The chain uses TRBV9 and TRBJ2-1; a possible D gene is TRBD2 (6 bases). The CDR3 consists of 15 residues. The germline CDR1 and CDR2 sequences are SGDLS and YYNGEE. Trimming removed 3 bases from V and 4 bases from J, with 14 bases in between. The CDR3 region is CASSGRDFIYNEQFF. CDR3 DNA: TGTGCCAGCAGCGGCCGGGACTTCATTTACAATGAGCAGTTCTTC. The whole variable domain, remainder taken from reference TRBV9 and TRBJ2-1, is DSGVTQTPKHLITATGQRVTLRCSPRSGDLSVYWYQQSLDQGLQFLIQYYNGEERAKGNILERFSAQQFPDLHSELNLSSLELGDSALYFCASSGRDFIYNEQFFGPGTRLTVL.

The chain has TRBV11-3 and TRBJ1-1, with a tentative D call TRBD1 (6 bases). Per the germline V gene, CDR1 is SGHNT and CDR2 is YENEEA. The CDR3 runs to 16 residues. V gave up 1 base and J gave up 1 base, with 13 bases separating them. In DNA, the CDR3 is TGTGCCAGCAGCTTAGGGGGGCCGGCCTCGAACACTGAAGCTTTCTTT. It codes for CASSLGGPASNTEAFF.

The genes are TRBV27 and TRBJ1-5, with 8 positions matching TRBD1. The CDR3 contains 14 residues. Losses at the gene ends were 6 bases for V and 14 bases for J; bases not matched to a gene: 15. Germline CDR1 MNHEY, CDR2 SMNVEV (reference sequence). The CDR3 DNA follows: TGTGCCAGCAGGACAGGACAGGGAGCAATCAGGGAGCATTTT. This gives the protein CASRTGQGAIREHF.